These 22 T cell receptor beta chains came from one sample sequenced in a study of regulatory T cells in long-lasting Graves disease. The TCR beta library used iRepertoire HTBI primers with Arm-PCR amplification of CDR3. In TCRdb, the multiplex PCR reads were re-called with MiXCR into one record per CDR3 protein. The table has over 350,000 distinct CDR3 sequences, roughly 20% seen once. Time point given: persistent/refractory GD, antithyroid drugs over 5 years with positive TRAb. TCR sequences were obtained from RNA taken from PBMCs. The sequenced sample was peripheral blood mononuclear cells (PBMCs), obtained when the disease was refractory, from a patient treated with antithyroid drugs. Receptor source: a female donor with Graves disease.

At least ten counts were recorded for this clonotype. The chain is built from TRBV18 and TRBJ2-5; TRBD1 aligns across 9 bases. V was clipped by 1 base and J by 3 bases; unmatched bases: 9. This CDR3 has 17 amino acids. CDR1 is KGHSH and CDR2 is LQKENI in the germline V gene. The CDR3, as DNA: TGTGCCAGCTCACCACTTCTCTTGGGACAGGGAAAAGAGACCCAGTACTTC. Amino acids: CASSPLLLGQGKETQYF. The full variable domain, with the rest looked up from reference TRBV18 and TRBJ2-5, is NAGVMQNPRHLVRRRGQEARLRCSPMKGHSHVYWYRQLPEEGLKFMVYLQKENIIDESGMPKERFSAEFPKEGPSILRIQQVVRGDSAAYFCASSPLLLGQGKETQYFGPGTRLLVL.

The V call is TRBV19, the J call TRBJ1-1, with a tentative D call TRBD1 (5 bases). The CDR3 has 14 amino acids. Germline V gives CDR1 LNHDA, CDR2 SQIVND (reference sequence). Trimming took off 8 bases at V and 0 bases at J, with 13 bases between the two ends. In nucleotides, the CDR3 is TGTGCCAGTGGTCAGGGAGTAATGAACACTGAAGCTTTCTTT. Protein: CASGQGVMNTEAFF.

The chain joins TRBV5-4 to TRBJ2-7, with TRBD2 as a possible D gene (6 bases). This CDR3 region has 14 residues. The V end lost 2 bases, the J end lost 4 bases, and 13 bases lay between the germline ends. Germline V lookup: CDR1 SGHNT, CDR2 YYREEE (reference sequence). CDR3 residues: CASSFSGTVYEQYF. CDR3 coding DNA: TGTGCCAGCAGCTTTAGTGGGACTGTATACGAGCAGTACTTC.

This clonotype has a count of ten or more. V usage is TRBV28 and J usage is TRBJ1-6; 9 bases map to TRBD1. From germline, CDR1 is MDHEN and CDR2 SYDVKM. This CDR3 spans 14 amino acids. V lost 4 bases and J lost 9; bases outside the gene matches: 4. The CDR3 loop reads CASSYGTGSSPLHF. The CDR3 DNA reads TGTGCCAGCAGTTACGGGACAGGGAGTTCACCCCTCCACTTT. The full variable domain, with the rest looked up from reference TRBV28 and TRBJ1-6, is DVKVTQSSRYLVKRTGEKVFLECVQDMDHENMFWYRQDPGLGLRLIYFSYDVKMKEKGDIPEGYSVSREKKERFSLILESASTNQTSMYLCASSYGTGSSPLHFGNGTRLTVT.

This rearrangement joins TRBV5-4 to TRBJ2-7; either TRBD1 or TRBD2 may fit D (5 bases each). Per the germline V gene, CDR1 is SGHNT and CDR2 is YYREEE (reference sequence). The CDR3 spans 14 residues. V was cut by 2 bases and J by 5 bases, with 14 bases left in between. CDR3 nucleotide sequence: TGTGCCAGCAGCTTTGAGGGAGCCAGGGACGAGCAGTACTTC. Residues: CASSFEGARDEQYF.

This clonotype was recorded at least ten times. The gene calls are TRBV28 and TRBJ1-2, with D tentatively TRBD1 (6 bases). The V end lost 5 bases, the J end lost 5 bases, and 21 bases lay between the germline ends. The V gene's germline CDR1 is MDHEN and CDR2 SYDVKM. This CDR3 contains 16 residues. CDR3 sequence (DNA): TGTGCCAGCAGTACCCCCCCCGGACAGTTAGTGTATGGCTACACCTTC. Translation gives CASSTPPGQLVYGYTF.

J is TRBJ2-1 and V is TRBV29-1; TRBD2 is a possible D gene (7 bases). The CDR3 spans 13 residues. V lost 7 bases to trimming and J lost 4 bases, with 14 bases between them. CDR1 and CDR2 (germline): SQVTM, ANQGSEA. The CDR3 spells CSAGAGVYNEQFF. The CDR3 region has the DNA TGCAGCGCGGGGGCGGGAGTGTACAATGAGCAGTTCTTC.

This clonotype was found many times. J is TRBJ1-2 and V is TRBV28; tentatively, D is TRBD1 (6 bases). CDR1 is MDHEN, CDR2 SYDVKM, per germline. V lost 6 bases to trimming and J lost 8 bases, with 19 bases between them. CDR3 length: 14 residues. CDR3 sequence (DNA): TGTGCCAGCAGCGTACAGGGCCTAAATTTCGGCTACACCTTC. Protein sequence: CASSVQGLNFGYTF.

The V call is TRBV28, the J call TRBJ2-7; TRBD2 might be the D (6 bases). Trimming took off 2 bases at V and 0 bases at J, with 11 bases between the two ends. The germline gives CDR1 MDHEN, CDR2 SYDVKM. The CDR3 is 15 residues long. In DNA form, the CDR3 reads TGTGCCAGCAGTTTACGGTTGCGGGGCTCCTACGAGCAGTACTTC. It yields the protein CASSLRLRGSYEQYF.

This clonotype was found a few times. The gene calls are TRBV12-3 or TRBV12-4 and TRBJ2-2; 7 bases match TRBD1. V lost 6 bases and J lost 3; bases outside the gene matches: 4. The CDR3 covers 14 residues. The CDR3 sequence: CASRRDSYTGELFF. The CDR3 bases are TGTGCCAGCAGACGGGACAGCTACACCGGGGAGCTGTTTTTT.

This clonotype has ten or more counts. V usage is TRBV27 and J usage is TRBJ1-6; TRBD1 aligns across 7 bases. CDR1 MNHEY and CDR2 SMNVEV come from the germline V gene (reference sequence). This CDR3 is 14 amino acids long. Trimming removed 6 bases from V and 8 bases from J; junction bases left unmatched: 7. The CDR3 DNA follows: TGTGCCAGCAGCCGGGGACAGACTTATTCACCCCTCCACTTT. It encodes CASSRGQTYSPLHF.

This clonotype came up a few times. V usage is TRBV13 and J usage is TRBJ2-5; 11 bases match TRBD1. The J segment lost 0 bases and the V segment lost 2 bases, leaving 5 bases of the junction unmatched. Looked up from germline, CDR1 is PRHDT and CDR2 is FYEKMQ (reference sequence). The CDR3 loop spans 17 amino acids. CDR3 nucleotides: TGTGCCAGCAGCTTAAGGAGGACAGGGGGCTACCAAGAGACCCAGTACTTC. Translating gives CASSLRRTGGYQETQYF.

This clonotype was picked up a small number of times. The chain has TRBV12-3 or TRBV12-4 and TRBJ1-6, with no clear D. Trimming shortened V by 6 bases and J by 0 bases, and 9 bases separated the two germline ends. CDR3 length equals 15 residues. The CDR3 sequence is CASRGGSSYNSPLHF. CDR3 nucleotide sequence: TGTGCCAGCAGAGGAGGGAGCTCCTATAATTCACCCCTCCACTTT.

This clonotype came up many times. The chain recombines TRBV7-2 with TRBJ2-5; weak D call: TRBD2 (7 bases). This CDR3 is built from 15 residues. The V and J ends lost 4 bases and 5 bases respectively, with 17 bases between them. The germline CDR1 and CDR2 sequences are SGHTA and FQGNSA. CDR3 in amino acids: CASSSGVGGGETQYF. CDR3 nucleotide sequence: TGTGCCAGCAGCTCAGGAGTGGGAGGGGGGGAGACCCAGTACTTC.

This clonotype came up many times. This rearrangement joins TRBV30 to TRBJ1-2, with D maybe TRBD1 (5 bases). Looked up from germline, CDR1 is GTSNPN and CDR2 is SVGIG (reference sequence). The CDR3 consists of 13 residues. V was shortened by 3 bases and J by 6 bases, with 14 bases between the two germline ends. Written as DNA, the CDR3 is TGTGCCTGGAGCATAGACCAGGGAAATGGCTACACCTTC. Translating it yields CAWSIDQGNGYTF. Drawing the rest from reference TRBV30 and TRBJ1-2, the complete variable domain is SQTIHQWPATLVQPVGSPLSLECTVEGTSNPNLYWYRQAAGRGLQLLFYSVGIGQISSEVPQNLSASRPQDRQFILSSKKLLLSDSGFYLCAWSIDQGNGYTFGSGTRLTVV.

This clonotype has a count of ten or more. The chain combines TRBV12-3 or TRBV12-4 with TRBJ2-1; maybe TRBD1 (6 bases). Trimming cost V 6 bases and J 6 bases, with 18 bases left between them. This CDR3 region has 15 residues. The CDR3 DNA reads as TGTGCCAGCAGAACGGACGGACAGCCCTTCAATGAGCAGTTCTTC. This sequence encodes CASRTDGQPFNEQFF.

This clonotype was observed at least ten times. The chain carries TRBV12-3 or TRBV12-4 and TRBJ2-6; 10 bases fit TRBD2. Unmatched junction bases numbered 17, after V lost 7 bases and J lost 2 bases. This CDR3 is built from 20 residues. The CDR3 DNA sequence: TGTGCCAGCACCTCACGCGGTTTTCTAGCGGGAGCCCCTGGGGCCAACGTCCTGACTTTC. Translated: CASTSRGFLAGAPGANVLTF.

This chain connects TRBV7-9 to TRBJ2-7; 15 bases are shared with TRBD2. J lost 4 bases, V lost 0 bases, and 4 bases had no gene match. The CDR3 is 17 residues long. Germline-derived CDR1 and CDR2 are SEHNR and FQNEAQ (reference sequence). CDR3 sequence reads: CASSLALGLAGGYEQYF. As DNA, the CDR3 is TGTGCCAGCAGCTTAGCGCTCGGACTAGCGGGAGGGTACGAGCAGTACTTC. Combining the CDR3 with reference TRBV7-9 and TRBJ2-7 gives the whole variable domain DTGVSQNPRHKITKRGQNVTFRCDPISEHNRLYWYRQTLGQGPEFLTYFQNEAQLEKSRLLSDRFSAERPKGSFSTLEIQRTEQGDSAMYLCASSLALGLAGGYEQYFGPGTRLTVT.

This clonotype was counted only a few times. The chain carries TRBV5-4 and TRBJ2-7, with a possible D match to TRBD2 (5 bases). V gave up 4 bases and J gave up 2 bases, with 13 bases separating them. The CDR3 runs to 14 residues. Germline V lookup: CDR1 SGHNT, CDR2 YYREEE (reference sequence). Here the CDR3 reads CASSAPEGPYEQYF. DNA of the CDR3: TGTGCCAGCAGCGCCCCCGAGGGTCCCTACGAGCAGTACTTC.

This clonotype has a handful of counts. The chain has TRBV11-2 and TRBJ2-7, with a tentative D call TRBD2 (5 bases). Germline CDR1 and CDR2: SGHAT and FQNNGV. V shed 5 bases and J shed 5 bases, with 19 bases lying between them. The CDR3 has 15 amino acids. The CDR3 DNA follows: TGTGCCAGCAGCCAGCACAGACTACCCGGGGACGAGCAGTACTTC. It encodes CASSQHRLPGDEQYF.

The chain couples TRBV7-8 to TRBJ2-4; 11 bases align to TRBD2. The V gene's germline CDR1 is SGHVS and CDR2 FQNEAQ. After removal of 1 base from V and 0 bases from J, the junction contained 8 bases not matched to a gene. The CDR3 is 19 residues long. CDR3 region: CASSLETSGSILAKNIQYF. The CDR3 nucleotides are TGTGCCAGCAGCTTAGAAACTAGCGGGAGTATCTTAGCCAAAAACATTCAGTACTTC.

The chain recombines TRBV18 with TRBJ1-1; D unclear. The CDR3 sequence is 17 residues long. Per the germline V gene, CDR1 is KGHSH and CDR2 is LQKENI. The V gene lost 3 bases and the J gene lost 0 bases, with 17 bases spanning the gap. CDR3 residues: CASSPQTVASLNTEAFF. The CDR3 DNA reads TGTGCCAGCTCACCCCAGACCGTGGCATCTTTGAACACTGAAGCTTTCTTT.